This T cell receptor beta chain was documented in a study of CD8+ T cells in alopecia areata. Findings of the study overall: Lesional scalp exceeded normal scalp in clonality, especially in alopecia totalis/universalis. Between patients, shared TCR sequences were less clear than in mice. This was possibly due in part to HLA diversity in the patient population.

RNA was isolated and reverse transcribed to cDNA, the sequencing template. Libraries were prepared by immunoSEQ multiplex PCR; TCRdb keeps only in-frame clonotypes and omits some of them. The sample yields more than 95,000 clones, 55% to 80% seen once. From PBMCs, CD4+ and CD8+ T cells were sorted. On this clone: Its antigen is still unknown.

Germline V gives CDR1 MNHNY, CDR2 SVGAGI (reference sequence). V was clipped by 6 bases and J by 10 bases; unmatched bases: 13. CDR3 length: 16 amino acids. The receptor's source is a human donor in good health. Material for sequencing was CD4+ T cells sorted from blood. The chain couples TRBV6-6 to TRBJ2-1, with 12 positions matching TRBD1. The CDR3 DNA sequence: TGTGCCAGCAGCAACACCGGGACAGGGGGCTTCTTAGAGCAGTTCTTC. Translation: CASSNTGTGGFLEQFF.